This TCR beta chain was identified during a study of response to subunit inactivated influenza vaccine. TCRdb recomputed calls from the RT-PCR reads with MiXCR, one row per CDR3 protein. The sample includes some 500,000 distinct CDR3 sequences, 16% seen only once; the top ten take over 2.5%. Germline V gene lookup returns CDR1 MNHEY and CDR2 SMNVEV (reference sequence). The CDR3 extends over 15 amino acids. Trimming removed 6 bases from V and 2 bases from J; junction bases left unmatched: 2. The table lists this clonotype with a few counts. Its antigen remains unidentified. Study-level points and caveats: Authors suggested few new T cells are recruited by each seasonal influenza vaccination.

The input for sequencing was CD4+ T cells sorted from PBMCs, taken roughly 24 months after vaccination. The sequence was obtained from a man between 45 and 75 years old who received an inactivated influenza vaccine. The genes are TRBV27 and TRBJ2-1; 12 nucleotides match TRBD2. The CDR3 spells CASRLAGGTYNEQFF. CDR3 nucleotide sequence: TGTGCCAGCAGACTAGCGGGGGGTACCTACAATGAGCAGTTCTTC.